This T cell receptor beta chain is from a study of control samples from healthy donors and cancer patients. Sequencing used immunoSEQ multiplex PCR; TCRdb keeps in-frame clones, though not all of them. The table has roughly 170,000 clones, about 91% seen once. Per the germline V gene, CDR1 is SGHVS and CDR2 is FQNEAQ. Trimming at V came to 6 bases and at J to 1 base, leaving 3 bases not matched to a gene. CDR3 length: 15 residues. The sample taken for sequencing was blood. V and J are TRBV7-8 and TRBJ2-3; 11 bases are shared with TRBD2. The source of this sequence is a woman in her thirties or forties in good health. The CDR3 DNA reads TGTGCCAGCAGGAAACTAGCGGGGGGCACAGATACGCAGTATTTT. Protein: CASRKLAGGTDTQYF.